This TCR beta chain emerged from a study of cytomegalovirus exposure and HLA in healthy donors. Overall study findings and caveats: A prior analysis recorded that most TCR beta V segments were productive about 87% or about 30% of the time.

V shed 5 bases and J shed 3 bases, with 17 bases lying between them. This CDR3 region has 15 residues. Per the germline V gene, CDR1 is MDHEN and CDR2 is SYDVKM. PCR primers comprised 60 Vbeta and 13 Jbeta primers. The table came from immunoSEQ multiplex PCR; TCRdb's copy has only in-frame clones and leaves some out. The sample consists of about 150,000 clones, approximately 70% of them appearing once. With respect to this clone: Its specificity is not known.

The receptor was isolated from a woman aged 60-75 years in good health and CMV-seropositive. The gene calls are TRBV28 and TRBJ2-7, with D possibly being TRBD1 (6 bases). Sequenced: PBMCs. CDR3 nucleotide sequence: TGTGCCAGCAGTCGGGACATTTTAGGGGGCTACGAGCAGTACTTC. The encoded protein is CASSRDILGGYEQYF.